This T cell receptor (beta chain) is from a study of blood T cell repertoires in COVID-19. About the study: Collection of acute and convalescent COVID-19 samples took place in the United States, Italy and Spain. PBMCs, B-cell-depleted T cells, or T cells provided the cDNA or gDNA that made up the material.

Looked up from germline, CDR1 is MNHEY and CDR2 is SVGAGI. Deletions cut 7 bases from V and 4 bases from J, with 8 bases between. CDR3 length equals 11 residues. As handled by the study authors: Amplifying reference gene primers gave estimates of nucleated cell counts. Assay: immunoSEQ multiplex PCR; the TCRdb copy retains only in-frame clones and omits some. That table furnishes V, J and clone size, whereas the DNA furnished D and trimming. The data show 90,000 to 120,000 clones, 80% seen once. The TCR was taken from a man in his sixties or seventies with acute or convalescent COVID-19. Sample: peripheral blood. The chain employs TRBV6-5 and TRBJ2-7; D is possibly TRBD1 (6 bases). CDR3 protein: CASMQGYEQYF. DNA of the CDR3: TGTGCCAGCATGCAGGGGTACGAGCAGTACTTC.